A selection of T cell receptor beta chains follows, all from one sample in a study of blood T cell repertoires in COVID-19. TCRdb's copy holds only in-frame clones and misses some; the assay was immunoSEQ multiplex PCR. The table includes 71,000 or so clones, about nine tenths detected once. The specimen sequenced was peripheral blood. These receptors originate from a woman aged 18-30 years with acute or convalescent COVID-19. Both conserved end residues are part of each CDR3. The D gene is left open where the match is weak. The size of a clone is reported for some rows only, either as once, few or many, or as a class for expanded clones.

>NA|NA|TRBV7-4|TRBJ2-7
TGTGCCAGCAGCCAGACCTCACAGGGTTCCTACGAGCAGTACTTC
CASSQTSQGSYEQYF
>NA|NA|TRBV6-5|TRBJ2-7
TGTGCCAGCAGGTTCCCAGACAGCTACGAGCAGTACTTC
CASRFPDSYEQYF
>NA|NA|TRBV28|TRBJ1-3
TGTGCCAGCAGCGCCTATGAGACTGGAAACACCATATATTTT
CASSAYETGNTIYF
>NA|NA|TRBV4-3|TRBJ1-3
TGCGCCAGCAGCCAAGTGGGACTGACCTCTGGAAACACCATATATTTT
CASSQVGLTSGNTIYF
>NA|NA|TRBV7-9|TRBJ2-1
TGTGCCAGCAGCTTAGTCCGGCAGGGGCGCAATGAGCAGTTCTTC
CASSLVRQGRNEQFF
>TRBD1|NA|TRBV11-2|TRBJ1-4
TGTGCCAGCAGCTTAGGGACAGGGGATGAAAAACTGTTTTTT
CASSLGTGDEKLFF
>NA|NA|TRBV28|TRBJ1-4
TGTGCCAGCAGTGCGAGTAGCGCCGGAGGTGAAAAACTGTTTTTT
CASSASSAGGEKLFF
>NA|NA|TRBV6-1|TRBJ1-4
TGTGCCAGCAGTGAAGTATTTAGAAGGGGAATGAAAATGGGACTGTTTTTT
CASSEVFRRGMKMGLFF
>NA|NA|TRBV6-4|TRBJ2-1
TGTGCCAGCAGTGACGGCAGGGGGCAGTTCTTC
CASSDGRGQFF
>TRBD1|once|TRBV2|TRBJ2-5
TGTGCCAGCAGCGAGGGACAGGGAGAGACCCAGTACTTC
CASSEGQGETQYF
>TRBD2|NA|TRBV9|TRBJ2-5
TGTGCCAGCAGCTCCCACCCACGAGCGGGGGGTAAAGAGACCCAGTACTTC
CASSSHPRAGGKETQYF
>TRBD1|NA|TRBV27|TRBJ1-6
TGTGCCAGCAGAACGACAGGGGTGAATTCACCCCTCCACTTT
CASRTTGVNSPLHF
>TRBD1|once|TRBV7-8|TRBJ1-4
TGTGCCAGCAGCCTTACTACGGGACAGGGTCTTGAAAAACTGTTTTTT
CASSLTTGQGLEKLFF
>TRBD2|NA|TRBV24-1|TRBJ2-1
TGTGCCACCAGTGTAAGCGGGGGTTACAATGAGCAGTTCTTC
CATSVSGGYNEQFF
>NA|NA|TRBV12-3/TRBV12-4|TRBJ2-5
TGTGCCAGCAGTTTCGGTGGAGAGACCCAGTACTTC
CASSFGGETQYF
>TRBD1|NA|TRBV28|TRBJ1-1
TGTGCCAGCAAAGGGGGCCAAATGAACACTGAAGCTTTCTTT
CASKGGQMNTEAFF
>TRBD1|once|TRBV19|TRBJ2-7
TGTGCCAGTAGCCAACAGGGGGCGGGCGCCTACGAGCAGTACTTC
CASSQQGAGAYEQYF
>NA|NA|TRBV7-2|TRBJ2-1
TGTGCCAGCAGCCGCGTAGTTGGGGGGGGCTCGAATGAGCAGTTCTTC
CASSRVVGGGSNEQFF